Following are 25 T cell receptor beta chains from one sample sequenced in a study of PD-L1 blockade in urothelial cancer. Assay: immunoSEQ multiplex PCR; the TCRdb copy retains only in-frame clones and omits some. This table has roughly 130,000 clones, 84% appearing once. The time point is: pretreatment peripheral blood. Source: PBMCs, taken around atezolizumab (anti-PD-L1) treatment. All receptors come from a man aged 50 to 60 with urothelial cancer.

The V gene is TRBV7-8, the J gene TRBJ2-1; TRBD2 is a possible D gene (6 bases). The V and J ends lost 5 bases and 9 bases respectively, with 17 bases between them. The CDR3 loop spans 14 amino acids. Germline CDR1 and CDR2: SGHVS and FQNEAQ. The CDR3 DNA sequence: TGTGCCAGCAGCCGGCGGGACGGTGTTTTTGAGCAGTTCTTC. It encodes CASSRRDGVFEQFF. Using reference TRBV7-8 and TRBJ2-1 for the parts outside the CDR3, the full variable domain is GAGVSQSPRYKVAKRGQDVALRCDPISGHVSLFWYQQALGQGPEFLTYFQNEAQLDKSGLPSDRFFAERPEGSVSTLKIQRTQQEDSAVYLCASSRRDGVFEQFFGPGTRLTVL.

The V gene is TRBV28, the J gene TRBJ1-5, with a weak D call TRBD1 (5 bases). This CDR3 has 14 amino acids. V was cut by 6 bases and J by 8 bases, with 17 bases left in between. Germline-derived CDR1 and CDR2 are MDHEN and SYDVKM. In nucleotides, the CDR3 is TGTGCCAGCAGCCAAATGGGGGGATGGAAGCCCCAGCATTTT. Translating it yields CASSQMGGWKPQHF.

This chain links TRBV5-4 with TRBJ2-7; TRBD2 agrees at 13 bases. J was trimmed by 7 bases and V by 4 bases; bases with no gene match: 5. The CDR3 length is 14 residues. Germline CDR1 is SGHNT and CDR2 is YYREEE (reference sequence). Here the CDR3 DNA reads TGTGCCAGCAGCCCCCGACTAGCGGGGGGTGAGCAGTACTTC. As protein: CASSPRLAGGEQYF.

The genes are TRBV9 and TRBJ1-5; no clear D gene. The CDR3 contains 14 residues. V lost 0 bases to trimming and J lost 6 bases, with 10 bases between them. Germline values: CDR1 SGDLS, CDR2 YYNGEE. For the CDR3, the DNA is TGTGCCAGCAGCGTAGACAGTCTCGGTCAGCCCCAGCATTTT. Encoded protein: CASSVDSLGQPQHF. Full variable domain (missing parts from reference TRBV9 and TRBJ1-5): DSGVTQTPKHLITATGQRVTLRCSPRSGDLSVYWYQQSLDQGLQFLIQYYNGEERAKGNILERFSAQQFPDLHSELNLSSLELGDSALYFCASSVDSLGQPQHFGDGTRLSIL.

V and J are TRBV30 and TRBJ1-4; D not resolved. Germline-derived CDR1 and CDR2 are GTSNPN and SVGIG (reference sequence). The CDR3 runs to 13 residues. V was pared by 2 bases and J by 4 bases, with 8 bases between. The CDR3 is CAWSPGFNEKLFF. The CDR3 DNA reads as TGTGCCTGGAGTCCGGGGTTTAATGAAAAACTGTTTTTT.

V usage is TRBV21-1 and J usage is TRBJ2-1; TRBD2 is the table's D call and was not checked against the DNA. TRBV21-1 has pseudogene status. The CDR3 has 18 amino acids. This CDR3 reads CASSKLAGGPDTHNEQFF. The CDR3 bases are TGTGCCAGCAGCAAACTAGCGGGAGGGCCAGACACACACAATGAGCAGTTCTTC.

The V and J genes are TRBV9 and TRBJ2-3; a weak D match, TRBD2 (5 bases). Germline CDR1 reads SGDLS; CDR2 reads YYNGEE. The CDR3 runs 16 residues. V lost 3 bases, J lost 3 bases, and 17 bases lay in between. CDR3 sequence: CASSADPRRETDTQYF. As DNA, the CDR3 is TGTGCCAGCAGCGCCGACCCCCGAAGGGAGACAGATACGCAGTATTTT.

This chain links TRBV9 with TRBJ2-6; 9 bases are a match to TRBD1. The V gene end was trimmed by 0 bases and the J gene end by 3 bases; junction bases not matched to a gene: 10. The CDR3 is made up of 19 amino acids. Germline-derived CDR1 and CDR2 are SGDLS and YYNGEE. The CDR3 spells CASSVEQGALVFGANVLTF. The CDR3 DNA follows: TGTGCCAGCAGCGTAGAACAGGGGGCATTAGTTTTTGGGGCCAACGTCCTGACTTTC.

This clone showed up just once. V gene TRBV5-6 combines with J gene TRBJ2-5; 10 positions agree with TRBD2. The CDR3 extends over 16 amino acids. With 4 bases clipped from V and 5 bases from J, the junction kept 11 bases outside the gene matches. CDR1 and CDR2 (germline): SGHDT, YYEEEE. The CDR3 region has the DNA TGTGCCAGCAGCGCCCTCACCCTAGCGGGAGAGGAGACCCAGTACTTC. Translation gives CASSALTLAGEETQYF.

The chain carries TRBV14 and TRBJ1-1; D not resolved. The V end lost 0 bases, the J end lost 5 bases, and 13 bases lay between the germline ends. This CDR3 has 15 amino acids. Germline-derived CDR1 and CDR2 are SGHDN and FVKESK. The CDR3 spells CASSQEARMWTEAFF. The DNA of the CDR3 is TGTGCCAGCAGCCAAGAAGCGAGAATGTGGACTGAAGCTTTCTTT.

This clone was found a few times. J is TRBJ2-3 and V is TRBV11-2, with TRBD1 as a possible D gene (6 bases). V was pared by 6 bases and J by 7 bases, with 17 bases between. The germline V gene has CDR1 SGHAT and CDR2 FQNNGV. The CDR3 runs to 14 residues. The CDR3 here is CASRAPIQGHTQYF. CDR3 coding DNA: TGTGCCAGCAGAGCCCCAATACAGGGTCATACGCAGTATTTT.

The V call is TRBV29-1, the J call TRBJ2-1, with D perhaps TRBD1 (6 bases). The ends were cut back, 6 bases at V and 10 bases at J, with 16 bases in the middle. Germline CDR1 SQVTM, CDR2 ANQGSEA. The length of the CDR3 is 12 residues. Here the CDR3 reads CSVGQSHGEQFF. The DNA of the CDR3 is TGCAGCGTCGGACAGTCCCACGGAGAGCAGTTCTTC.

The V and J genes are TRBV15 and TRBJ1-5; tentatively, D is TRBD1 (5 bases). V lost 0 bases and J 0 bases, leaving 15 bases between the germline ends. Germline V gene sequence: CDR1 LNHNV, CDR2 YYDKDF (reference sequence). The CDR3 length is 18 residues. The DNA for the CDR3 is TGTGCCACCAGCAGAGATCGGAGACAGCGTTATAGCAATCAGCCCCAGCATTTT. Its protein product is CATSRDRRQRYSNQPQHF.

This chain uses TRBV28 with TRBJ1-1; D call uncertain. Per germline, CDR1 MDHEN and CDR2 SYDVKM. This CDR3 is 15 amino acids long. Deletions cut 7 bases from V and 3 bases from J, with 18 bases between. Here the CDR3 reads CASTRPRRADTEAFF. The CDR3 coding sequence is TGTGCCAGCACCCGACCCCGGAGGGCTGACACTGAAGCTTTCTTT.

The rearrangement links TRBV7-9 to TRBJ1-3, with D tentatively TRBD1 (6 bases). This CDR3 region has 14 residues. Germline V lookup: CDR1 SEHNR, CDR2 FQNEAQ (reference sequence). V was shortened by 4 bases and J by 0 bases, with 7 bases between the two germline ends. CDR3 nucleotides: TGTGCCAGCAGCTGGGACAACTCTGGAAACACCATATATTTT. It translates to CASSWDNSGNTIYF.

There are a few counts of this clone. This chain joins TRBV19 and TRBJ2-2; weak D call: TRBD2 (6 bases). Trimming removed 3 bases at V and 4 bases at J, with 12 bases between. The germline CDR1 and CDR2 sequences are LNHDA and SQIVND (reference sequence). The CDR3 sequence is 15 residues long. The CDR3 DNA reads as TGTGCCAGTAGTATTCCCCAGGGAGGCACCGGGGAGCTGTTTTTT. Translated: CASSIPQGGTGELFF.

DNA for the CDR3: TGTGCCAGCAGTTTCAGGGGGCGAGGGGGAGATACGCAGTATTTT. Translating gives CASSFRGRGGDTQYF. This rearrangement joins TRBV6-5 to TRBJ2-3; 8 bases agree with TRBD1. V was pared by 4 bases and J by 5 bases, with 8 bases of the junction left unmatched. CDR1 and CDR2 from the germline V gene are MNHEY and SVGAGI. The CDR3 is made up of 15 amino acids.

This chain links TRBV9 with TRBJ1-4; D unclear. With 4 bases removed from V and 8 bases from J, the gap between germline ends came to 12 bases. Germline CDR1 SGDLS, CDR2 YYNGEE. This CDR3 is 13 amino acids long. CDR3 sequence: CASSSQNSEKLFF. CDR3 DNA: TGTGCCAGCAGCTCACAGAATTCGGAAAAACTGTTTTTT. Based on the CDR3 plus reference TRBV9 and TRBJ1-4, the full variable domain is DSGVTQTPKHLITATGQRVTLRCSPRSGDLSVYWYQQSLDQGLQFLIQYYNGEERAKGNILERFSAQQFPDLHSELNLSSLELGDSALYFCASSSQNSEKLFFGSGTQLSVL.

J is TRBJ2-7 and V is TRBV7-9; 14 bases line up with TRBD2. J gave up 0 bases and V 4 bases, and 5 bases lay outside the gene matches. Germline V gives CDR1 SEHNR, CDR2 FQNEAQ (reference sequence). There are 17 residues in the CDR3. CDR3 DNA sequence: TGTGCCAGCAGCTCGGGACTAGCGGGAGTAGGCTCCTACGAGCAGTACTTC. This gives the protein CASSSGLAGVGSYEQYF.

The chain couples TRBV18 to TRBJ1-2; the D gene is possibly TRBD1 (5 bases). V lost 3 bases and J lost 6, with 17 bases in between. The CDR3 consists of 15 residues. Germline loops: CDR1 KGHSH, CDR2 LQKENI. The CDR3 here is CASSPRTGGDNGYTF. DNA of the CDR3: TGTGCCAGCTCACCCAGAACTGGGGGGGATAATGGCTACACCTTC.

This sequence joins TRBV19 and TRBJ2-7; 13 bases agree with TRBD2. Germline loops: CDR1 LNHDA, CDR2 SQIVND (reference sequence). V gave up 6 bases and J gave up 3 bases; unmatched junction bases: 8. This CDR3 contains 16 residues. As DNA, the CDR3 is TGTGCCAGTAGCCGAACCGGGACTAGCGGGAACTACGAGCAGTACTTC. Translating it yields CASSRTGTSGNYEQYF.

For the CDR3, the DNA is TGTGCCAGCAGCGCTTCAGCGTACCAAGAGACCCAGTACTTC. This codes for CASSASAYQETQYF. The chain is built from TRBV9 and TRBJ2-5; the D is unclear. CDR1 and CDR2 (germline): SGDLS, YYNGEE. V lost 3 bases to trimming and J lost 0 bases, with 9 bases between them. The CDR3 is 14 residues long.

The CDR3, as DNA: TGTGCCAGCAGTTTATTCCCGGGACTAGCGGGAAGCGAGCAGTTCTTC. Residues: CASSLFPGLAGSEQFF. This chain links TRBV28 with TRBJ2-1; TRBD2 matches 13 bases. The trim removed 1 base at V and 10 bases at J, leaving 7 bases unmatched. Per the germline V gene, CDR1 is MDHEN and CDR2 is SYDVKM. The CDR3 spans 16 residues.

CDR3 loop: CASSYSGGRETQYF. The CDR3 DNA is TGTGCCAGCAGTTACTCGGGGGGTCGAGAGACCCAGTACTTC. The rearrangement joins TRBV6-5 to TRBJ2-5; the D gene is possibly TRBD2 (6 bases). V lost 0 bases to trimming and J lost 4 bases, with 9 bases between them. CDR1 and CDR2 (germline): MNHEY, SVGAGI. This CDR3 has 14 amino acids.

There are a few counts of this clone. DNA of the CDR3: TGTGCCAGCAGTTCCGCCCCCCTAGCGGGGTTGTTCTTC. It codes for CASSSAPLAGLFF. V usage is TRBV27 and J usage is TRBJ2-1, with 9 bases fitting TRBD2. The J segment lost 15 bases and the V segment lost 4 bases, leaving 10 bases of the junction unmatched. The CDR3 is made up of 13 amino acids. Germline V lookup: CDR1 MNHEY, CDR2 SMNVEV (reference sequence).